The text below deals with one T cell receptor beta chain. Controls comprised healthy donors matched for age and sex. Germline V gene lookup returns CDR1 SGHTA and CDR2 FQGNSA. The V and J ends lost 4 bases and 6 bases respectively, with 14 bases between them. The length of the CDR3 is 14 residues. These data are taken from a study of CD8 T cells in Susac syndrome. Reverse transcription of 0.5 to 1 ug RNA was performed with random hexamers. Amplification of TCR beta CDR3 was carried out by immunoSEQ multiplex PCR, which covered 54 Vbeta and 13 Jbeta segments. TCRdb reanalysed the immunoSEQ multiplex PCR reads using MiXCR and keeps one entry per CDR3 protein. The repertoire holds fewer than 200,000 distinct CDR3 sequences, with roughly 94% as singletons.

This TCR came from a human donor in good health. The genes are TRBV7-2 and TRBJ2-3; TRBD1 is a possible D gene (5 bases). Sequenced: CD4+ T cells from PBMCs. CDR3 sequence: CASSSSRGSDTQYF. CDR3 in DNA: TGTGCCAGCAGCTCGTCTAGGGGCTCGGATACGCAGTATTTT.